The source of this T cell receptor beta chain is a study of blood T cell repertoires in COVID-19. As for the study in general: COVID-19 samples from acute and convalescent phases originated in the United States, Italy and Spain. Sources were T cells, B-cell-depleted T cells, or PBMCs; the material itself was cDNA or gDNA.

The authors' processing: Counts of nucleated cells, estimated from reference gene primer amplification, were obtained. Assay: immunoSEQ multiplex PCR; the TCRdb copy retains only in-frame clones and omits some. V and J calls and clone size are copied from that table; D and trimming were computed from the DNA. The repertoire holds under 200,000 clones, with 75% to 90% as singletons. Ages ranged from about 18 to 89 years, with residence in approximately 23 US areas. The V segment lost 4 bases and the J segment 6 bases; nucleotides outside the gene matches: 13. The CDR3 is 16 residues long. Looked up from germline, CDR1 is SGDLS and CDR2 is YYNGEE.

The sequence was obtained from a woman aged 55-70 years who had recovered from COVID-19. The chain links TRBV9 to TRBJ1-2; 9 bases align to TRBD1. The sequenced sample consisted of PBMCs or T cells enriched from blood (not recorded which). CDR3 sequence reads: CASSLRSGQGSDGYTF. For the CDR3, the DNA is TGTGCCAGCAGCCTTCGGAGCGGACAGGGGTCTGATGGCTACACCTTC. Full variable domain (rest looked up from reference TRBV9 and TRBJ1-2): DSGVTQTPKHLITATGQRVTLRCSPRSGDLSVYWYQQSLDQGLQFLIQYYNGEERAKGNILERFSAQQFPDLHSELNLSSLELGDSALYFCASSLRSGQGSDGYTFGSGTRLTVV.